The rows below give T cell receptor beta chains drawn from one sample of a study of CD8 T cells in Susac syndrome. Via MiXCR, TCRdb re-called the immunoSEQ multiplex PCR reads, giving one row per CDR3 protein. The data contain about 190,000 distinct CDR3 sequences, around 95% of them singletons. Sequenced input: CD4+ T cells from PBMCs. These receptors were collected from a human donor in good health. Each CDR3 is given with its conserved first and last residue. The order of the fields is J gene, D gene, V gene, clone size, CDR3 protein, CDR3 DNA. The D gene is left open where the match is weak. Only part of the rows carry a size: once, few, many, or a class if the clone is expanded.

TRBJ1-1,-,TRBV4-2,-,CASSQANLGWNTEAFF,TGTGCCAGCAGCCAAGCTAACCTAGGGTGGAACACTGAAGCTTTCTTT
TRBJ1-2,-,TRBV29-1,-,CSVEGQTNGYTF,TGCAGCGTTGAAGGTCAGACGAATGGCTACACCTTC
TRBJ2-3,-,TRBV20-1,-,CSAGLASPDTQYF,TGCAGTGCTGGACTGGCCTCCCCAGATACGCAGTATTTT
TRBJ2-7,-,TRBV23-1,once,CASSQLRQDSYEQYF,TGCGCCAGCAGTCAGCTTAGACAGGACTCCTACGAGCAGTACTTC
TRBJ2-1,TRBD2,TRBV3-1,-,CATTSGTRVSYNEQFF,TGTGCCACCACTTCCGGGACTAGGGTTTCCTACAATGAGCAGTTCTTC
TRBJ2-5,TRBD1,TRBV5-1,-,CASRFKTGQGSETQYF,TGCGCCAGCAGATTCAAAACGGGACAGGGTAGCGAGACCCAGTACTTC
TRBJ1-1,-,TRBV19,-,CASSFQDRPTEAFF,TGTGCCAGTAGTTTCCAGGATCGCCCCACTGAAGCTTTCTTT
TRBJ2-5,-,TRBV13,-,CASSFGKETQYF,TGTGCCAGCAGCTTCGGGAAAGAGACCCAGTACTTC
TRBJ2-4,-,TRBV10-1,-,CASGDGENIQYF,TGCGCCTCCGGAGACGGGGAAAACATTCAGTACTTC
TRBJ2-5,-,TRBV3-1,-,CASSQALAKETQYF,TGTGCCAGCAGCCAAGCACTAGCTAAAGAGACCCAGTACTTC
TRBJ1-2,-,TRBV11-2,once,CASSLTQGPRDYGYTF,TGTGCCAGCAGCTTAACCCAGGGCCCGCGGGACTATGGCTACACCTTC
TRBJ1-4,-,TRBV30,-,CAWSPLGATNEKLFF,TGTGCCTGGAGTCCTCTGGGAGCAACTAATGAAAAACTGTTTTTT
TRBJ2-1,TRBD2,TRBV20-1,-,CSASRAGVYNEQFF,TGCAGTGCTAGCCGGGCGGGGGTATACAATGAGCAGTTCTTC
TRBJ2-5,-,TRBV20-1,few,CSGQIQETQYF,TGCAGTGGGCAGATCCAAGAGACCCAGTACTTC
TRBJ2-5,TRBD1,TRBV9,-,CASSVRVTGGQETQYF,TGTGCCAGCAGCGTAAGGGTAACAGGGGGCCAAGAGACCCAGTACTTC
TRBJ1-1,-,TRBV29-1,-,CSVWGGRGTEAFF,TGCAGCGTCTGGGGGGGTCGGGGCACTGAAGCTTTCTTT
TRBJ1-2,-,TRBV15,-,CATSRGAANYGYTF,TGTGCCACCAGCAGAGGGGCAGCTAACTATGGCTACACCTTC
TRBJ1-5,TRBD1,TRBV7-2,-,CASSLGTAQEPQHF,TGTGCCAGCAGCTTGGGGACAGCCCAGGAGCCCCAGCATTTT
TRBJ1-1,-,TRBV5-6,-,CASSRGRYTEAFF,TGTGCCAGCAGCCGAGGGAGATACACTGAAGCTTTCTTT
TRBJ2-1,-,TRBV2,once,CASSEGLDYEQFF,TGTGCCAGCAGTGAAGGTCTAGACTATGAGCAGTTCTTC
TRBJ2-6,-,TRBV7-2,-,CASSGPSGANVLTF,TGTGCCAGCAGTGGACCCTCTGGGGCCAACGTCCTGACTTTC
TRBJ1-2,-,TRBV21-1,-,CASGHAGQDADGYTF,TGTGCCAGCGGACACGCGGGACAGGATGCGGATGGCTACACCTTC
TRBJ2-1,TRBD2,TRBV19,once,CASSTRTSGNEQFF,TGTGCCAGTAGTACCCGGACTAGCGGAAATGAGCAGTTCTTC
TRBJ2-1,TRBD2,TRBV3-1,-,CASRPGSSGRINEQFF,TGTGCCAGCCGGCCCGGGTCTAGCGGGAGGATCAATGAGCAGTTCTTC
TRBJ2-1,-,TRBV7-9,-,CASSVLDSSYNEQFF,TGTGCCAGCAGCGTACTCGATAGCTCCTACAATGAGCAGTTCTTC
TRBJ2-7,-,TRBV20-1,-,CSARRDPSSYEQYF,TGCAGTGCTAGAAGGGACCCTAGCTCCTACGAGCAGTACTTC
TRBJ2-2,TRBD2,TRBV24-1,-,CATRSTSDTGELFF,TGTGCCACCAGAAGTACTAGCGACACCGGGGAGCTGTTTTTT